This TCR beta chain is drawn from a study of cytomegalovirus exposure and HLA in healthy donors. Whole-study findings and limits: A later analysis linked a missense variant in DCLRE1C to the trimming of TCR beta V and J genes.

All donors participated as healthy donors of bone marrow. The study ran its PCR with 60 Vbeta and 13 Jbeta primers. Profiled with immunoSEQ multiplex PCR; TCRdb holds only in-frame clones, not every one. This sample has 100,000 to 150,000 clones, with about 68% found just once. About this clone: Its specificity is unknown. Compared with germline, one end of the junction differs, possibly owing to a read error.

The CDR3 totals 13 residues. Germline-derived CDR1 and CDR2 are MNHNS and SASEGT. The sequenced material came from PBMCs. The TCR originated in a man aged 35 to 55 in good health and CMV-seropositive. The chain has TRBV6-1 and TRBJ1-2, with D tentatively TRBD1 (6 bases). CDR3 coding DNA: TGTGCCAGCGGTGAAACAGGGCTGTCTGGCTACACCTTC. This translates into CASGETGLSGYTF.